This TCR beta chain is drawn from a study of blood T cell repertoires in COVID-19. Study in general: Sites across the United States, Italy and Spain contributed samples from acute and convalescent COVID-19. PBMCs, B-cell-depleted T cells, or T cells provided the cDNA or gDNA that made up the material.

As originally analysed: Counts of nucleated cells, estimated from reference gene primer amplification, were obtained. The protocol was immunoSEQ multiplex PCR, while the TCRdb copy is restricted to in-frame clones and leaves out a portion. The DNA was the basis for D and trimming; V, J and clone size are from that table. Among approximately 260,000 clones, around 83% were seen once, and the ten largest hold around 3.6%. Trimming cost V 1 base and J 6 bases, with 12 bases left between them. CDR3 length: 15 residues. The germline V gene encodes CDR1 MNHEY and CDR2 SMNVEV (reference sequence). The sequenced sample consisted of peripheral blood. The receptor's source is a man aged 18 to 29 with active or convalescent COVID-19. V usage is TRBV27 and J usage is TRBJ2-2; D remains unclear. For the CDR3, the DNA is TGTGCCAGCAGTTTATACCCTGCCTCGGCCGGGGAGCTGTTTTTT. This translates into CASSLYPASAGELFF.